The sequence of this T cell receptor (beta chain) was determined in a study of spatial heterogeneity in lung cancer. Overall study: Within raw reads, each unique TCR and UMI combination appeared on average more than ten times. Whole-study findings and limits: Tumoral mutation counts were tracked by counts of expanded intratumoral alpha and beta TCRs.

This clonotype was observed a few times. The antigen remains unidentified. This beta chain lies outside the target of a library built for alpha chains; its clone size means little. A unique molecular identifier was carried by every single TCR cDNA molecule. One entry per CDR3 protein results from TCRdb running MiXCR on the 5' RACE reads. The table includes under 13,000 distinct CDR3 sequences, more than 7% detected once. The CDR3 loop spans 12 amino acids. With 5 bases removed from V and 2 bases from J, the gap between germline ends came to 6 bases. Germline V CDR1 and CDR2: SGHTA, FQGNSA. The time point here: sample taken at primary tumor resection. The donors were more than 70 patients with non-small cell lung cancer that was early-stage and untreated. Extraction of whole RNA from tumor, nontumor lung or frozen PBMC preceded unsorted sequencing.

This clonotype was sampled from a female donor with early-stage non-small cell lung cancer. The V and J genes are TRBV7-2 and TRBJ2-5; D gene uncertain. Sequences were derived from lung tumor tissue, sampled at surgery. CDR3 amino acids: CASSPWQETQYF. DNA for the CDR3: TGTGCCAGCAGCCCGTGGCAAGAGACCCAGTACTTC. Full variable domain (rest looked up from reference TRBV7-2 and TRBJ2-5): GAGVSQSPSNKVTEKGKDVELRCDPISGHTALYWYRQSLGQGLEFLIYFQGNSAPDKSGLPSDRFSAERTGGSVSTLTIQRTQQEDSAVYLCASSPWQETQYFGPGTRLLVL.